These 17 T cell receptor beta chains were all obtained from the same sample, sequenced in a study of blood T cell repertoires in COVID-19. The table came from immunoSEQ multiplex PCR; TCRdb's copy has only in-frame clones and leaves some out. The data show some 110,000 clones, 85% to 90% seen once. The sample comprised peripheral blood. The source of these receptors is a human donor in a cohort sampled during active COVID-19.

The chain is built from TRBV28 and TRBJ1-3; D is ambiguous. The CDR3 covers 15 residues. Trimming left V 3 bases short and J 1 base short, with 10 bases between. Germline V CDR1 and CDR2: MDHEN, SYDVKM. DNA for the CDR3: TGTGCCAGCAGTTTGAAACAGTGGTCTGGAAACACCATATATTTT. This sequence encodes CASSLKQWSGNTIYF.

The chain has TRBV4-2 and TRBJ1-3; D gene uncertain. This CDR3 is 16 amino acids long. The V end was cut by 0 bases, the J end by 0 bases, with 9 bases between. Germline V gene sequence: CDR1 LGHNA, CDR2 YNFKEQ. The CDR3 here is CASSQDELLSGNTIYF. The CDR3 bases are TGTGCCAGCAGCCAAGATGAGCTGCTCTCTGGAAACACCATATATTTT.

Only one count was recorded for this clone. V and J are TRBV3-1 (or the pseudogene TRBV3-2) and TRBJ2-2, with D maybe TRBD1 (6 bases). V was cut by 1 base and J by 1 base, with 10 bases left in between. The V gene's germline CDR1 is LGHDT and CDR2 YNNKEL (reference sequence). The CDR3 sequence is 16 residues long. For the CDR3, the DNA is TGTGCCAGCAGCCAAGCAACAGGGATGAACACCGGGGAGCTGTTTTTT. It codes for CASSQATGMNTGELFF.

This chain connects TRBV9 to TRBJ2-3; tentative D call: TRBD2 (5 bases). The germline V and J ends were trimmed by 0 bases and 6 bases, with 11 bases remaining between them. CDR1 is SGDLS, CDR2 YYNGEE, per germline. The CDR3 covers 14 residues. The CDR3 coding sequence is TGTGCCAGCAGCGTAGACGCGAGGAGGGATACGCAGTATTTT. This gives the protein CASSVDARRDTQYF.

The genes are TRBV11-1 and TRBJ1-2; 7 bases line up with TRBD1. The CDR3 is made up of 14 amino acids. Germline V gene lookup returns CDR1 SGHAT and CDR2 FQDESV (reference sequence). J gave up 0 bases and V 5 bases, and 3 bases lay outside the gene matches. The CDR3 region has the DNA TGTGCCAGCAGCCCCGGGACAGCTAACTATGGCTACACCTTC. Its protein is CASSPGTANYGYTF.

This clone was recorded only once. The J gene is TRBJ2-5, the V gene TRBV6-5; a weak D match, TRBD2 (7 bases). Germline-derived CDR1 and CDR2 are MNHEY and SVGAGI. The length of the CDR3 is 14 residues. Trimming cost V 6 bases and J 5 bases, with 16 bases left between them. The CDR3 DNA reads TGTGCCAGCAGGTCACCGGGGAGGGGGGAGACCCAGTACTTC. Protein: CASRSPGRGETQYF.

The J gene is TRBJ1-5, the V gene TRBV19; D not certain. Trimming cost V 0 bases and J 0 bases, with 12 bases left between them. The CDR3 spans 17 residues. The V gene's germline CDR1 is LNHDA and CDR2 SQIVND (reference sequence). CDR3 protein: CASSIDRGDLSNQPQHF. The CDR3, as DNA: TGTGCCAGTAGTATAGATCGCGGCGACCTTAGCAATCAGCCCCAGCATTTT.

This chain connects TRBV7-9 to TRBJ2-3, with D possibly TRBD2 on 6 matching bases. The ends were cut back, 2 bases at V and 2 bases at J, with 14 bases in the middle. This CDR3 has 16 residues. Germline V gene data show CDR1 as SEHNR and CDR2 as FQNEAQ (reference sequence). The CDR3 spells CASSLRFGGTTDTQYF. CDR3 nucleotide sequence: TGTGCCAGCAGCTTAAGGTTCGGAGGGACCACAGATACGCAGTATTTT.

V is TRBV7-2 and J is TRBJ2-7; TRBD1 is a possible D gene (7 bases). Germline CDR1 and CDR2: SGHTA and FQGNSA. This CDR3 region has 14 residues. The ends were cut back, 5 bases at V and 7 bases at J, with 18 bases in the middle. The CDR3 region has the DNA TGTGCCAGCAGCCATCCGACAGGGAGGATGGAGCAGTACTTC. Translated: CASSHPTGRMEQYF.

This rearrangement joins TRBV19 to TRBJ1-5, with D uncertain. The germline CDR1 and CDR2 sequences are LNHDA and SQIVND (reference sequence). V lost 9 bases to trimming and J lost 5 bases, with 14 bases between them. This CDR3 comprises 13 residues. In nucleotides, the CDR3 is TGTGCCAGCCACCCCCGGGGAGATCAGCCCCAGCATTTT. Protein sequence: CASHPRGDQPQHF. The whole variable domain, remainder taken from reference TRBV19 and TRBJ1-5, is DGGITQSPKYLFRKEGQNVTLSCEQNLNHDAMYWYRQDPGQGLRLIYYSQIVNDFQKGDIAEGYSVSREKKESFPLTVTSAQKNPTAFYLCASHPRGDQPQHFGDGTRLSIL.

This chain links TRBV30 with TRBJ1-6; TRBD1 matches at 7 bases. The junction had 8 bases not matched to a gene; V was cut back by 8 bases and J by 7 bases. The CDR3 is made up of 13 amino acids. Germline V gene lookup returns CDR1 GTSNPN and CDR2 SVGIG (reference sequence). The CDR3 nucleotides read TGTGCCGGTACGGGACAGAACAATTCACCCCTCCACTTT. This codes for CAGTGQNNSPLHF.

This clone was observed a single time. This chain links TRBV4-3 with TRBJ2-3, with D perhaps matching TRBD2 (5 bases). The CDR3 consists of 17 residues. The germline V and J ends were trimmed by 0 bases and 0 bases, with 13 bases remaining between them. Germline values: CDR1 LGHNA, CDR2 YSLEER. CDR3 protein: CASSQEGSSPSTDTQYF. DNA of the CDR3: TGCGCCAGCAGCCAAGAAGGATCTAGCCCTAGCACAGATACGCAGTATTTT.

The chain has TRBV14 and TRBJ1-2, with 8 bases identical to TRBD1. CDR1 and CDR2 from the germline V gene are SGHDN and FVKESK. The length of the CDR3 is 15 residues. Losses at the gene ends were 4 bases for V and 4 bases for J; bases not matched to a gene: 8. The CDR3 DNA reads TGTGCCAGCAGCCTACAGGGAGACAGGGGCTATGGCTACACCTTC. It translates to CASSLQGDRGYGYTF.

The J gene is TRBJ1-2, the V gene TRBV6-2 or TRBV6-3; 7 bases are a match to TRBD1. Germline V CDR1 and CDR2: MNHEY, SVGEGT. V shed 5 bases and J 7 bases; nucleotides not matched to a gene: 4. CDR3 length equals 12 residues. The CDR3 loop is CASSTGDSGYTF. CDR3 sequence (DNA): TGTGCCAGCAGTACAGGGGACTCTGGCTACACCTTC.

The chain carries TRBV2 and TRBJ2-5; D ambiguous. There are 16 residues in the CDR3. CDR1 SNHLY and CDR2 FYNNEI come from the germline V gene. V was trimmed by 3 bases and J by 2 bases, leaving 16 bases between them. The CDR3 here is CASSDLGPISQETQYF. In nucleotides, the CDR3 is TGTGCCAGCAGTGATCTAGGCCCAATTTCACAAGAGACCCAGTACTTC.

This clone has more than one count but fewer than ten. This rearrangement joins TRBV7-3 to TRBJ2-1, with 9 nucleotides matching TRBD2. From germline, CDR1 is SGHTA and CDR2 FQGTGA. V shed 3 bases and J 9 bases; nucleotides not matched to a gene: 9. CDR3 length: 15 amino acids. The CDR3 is CASSLRTSAGAEQFF. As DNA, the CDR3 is TGTGCCAGCAGCTTGAGGACTAGCGCGGGAGCTGAGCAGTTCTTC.

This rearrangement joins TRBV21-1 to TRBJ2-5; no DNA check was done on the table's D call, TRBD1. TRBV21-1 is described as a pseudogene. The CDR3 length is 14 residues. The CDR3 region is CASSRRDREQTQYF. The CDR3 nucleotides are TGTGCCAGCAGCCGCCGGGACAGGGAACAGACCCAGTACTTC.